These 3 T cell receptor beta chains were sequenced from one sample in a study of human T cells and chemical hapten exposure. TCRdb re-analysed the RACE reads in MiXCR, keeping a single row per CDR3 protein. The sample shows around 99,000 distinct CDR3 sequences, roughly 12% of them seen only once. As to time point: patch test 1, 2 weeks after DPC sensitization. As to treatment: therapeutic diphenylcyclopropenone sensitization with weekly scalp DPC. This material consisted of whole blood, taken in connection with sensitization to the hapten diphenylcyclopropenone (DPC). The receptors derive from a woman in her forties with alopecia areata. Some clones in this sample may be carry-over from other donors' samples.

The V gene is TRBV6-2 or TRBV6-3, the J gene TRBJ1-5, with no clear D. Trimming took 0 bases from V and 1 from J, leaving 13 bases between them. This CDR3 comprises 17 residues. The germline V gene encodes CDR1 MNHEY and CDR2 SVGEGT. CDR3: CASSYSRRRMSNQPQHF. CDR3 bases: TGTGCCAGCAGTTACTCTCGCCGACGGATGAGCAATCAGCCCCAGCATTTT.

The V call is TRBV3-1, the J call TRBJ2-5; 9 nucleotides agree with TRBD2. The CDR3 sequence is 16 residues long. Germline CDR1 and CDR2: LGHDT and YNNKEL (reference sequence). After removal of 1 base from V and 9 bases from J, the junction contained 12 bases not matched to a gene. CDR3 DNA: TGTGCCAGCAGCCAAGGGTTTTCTAGCGGGAAGGAGTCCCAGTACTTC. It yields the protein CASSQGFSSGKESQYF.

This clonotype was detected ten times or more. The rearrangement joins TRBV28 to TRBJ1-4; D gene ambiguous. The germline V and J ends were trimmed by 7 bases and 3 bases, with 12 bases remaining between them. The CDR3 runs 14 residues. CDR1 and CDR2 (germline): MDHEN, SYDVKM. CDR3 in amino acids: CASTPVQSNEKLFF. The DNA of the CDR3 is TGTGCCAGCACCCCGGTGCAGTCTAATGAAAAACTGTTTTTT.